The 13 T cell receptor beta chains given below trace back to one sample, sequenced in a study of long-term antiretroviral therapy in people with HIV. Sequencing used immunoSEQ v3.0 at survey level. Data came from immunoSEQ multiplex PCR; TCRdb stores just in-frame clones and leaves some out. The table has approximately 19,000 clones, about four fifths seen once. Specimen: unsorted PBMCs, collected at the start of antiretroviral therapy, before treatment. These receptors were collected from a man aged 18 to 29 with HIV.

The V call is TRBV7-2, the J call TRBJ2-1, with TRBD2 matching over 10 bases. The germline V gene encodes CDR1 SGHTA and CDR2 FQGNSA. This CDR3 contains 19 residues. J was trimmed by 4 bases and V by 4 bases; bases with no gene match: 16. The CDR3: CASSSPEKTGTSEYNEQFF. The CDR3 coding sequence is TGTGCCAGCAGCTCCCCCGAAAAGACCGGGACTAGCGAATACAATGAGCAGTTCTTC.

The chain employs TRBV28 and TRBJ2-7; TRBD1 might be the D (6 bases). Germline values: CDR1 MDHEN, CDR2 SYDVKM. This CDR3 region has 13 residues. V was pared by 7 bases and J by 4 bases, with 14 bases between. CDR3 amino acids: CASIGRGWYEQYF. In nucleotides, the CDR3 is TGTGCCAGCATAGGCAGGGGCTGGTACGAGCAGTACTTC.

The rearrangement links TRBV7-2 to TRBJ2-1; TRBD2 agrees at 9 bases. The J segment lost 4 bases and the V segment lost 5 bases, leaving 18 bases of the junction unmatched. The CDR3 is 19 amino acids. The V gene's germline CDR1 is SGHTA and CDR2 FQGNSA. CDR3: CASSLRPGGPSGGYNEQFF. The DNA of the CDR3 is TGTGCCAGCAGCCTCCGCCCCGGCGGGCCCAGCGGGGGGTACAATGAGCAGTTCTTC.

This chain uses TRBV15 with TRBJ2-1; D not resolved. V lost 1 base and J 9 bases, leaving 7 bases between the germline ends. The CDR3 length is 12 residues. Germline CDR1 is LNHNV and CDR2 is YYDKDF (reference sequence). The CDR3 region is CATSRARVEQFF. Here the CDR3 DNA reads TGTGCCACCAGCAGAGCCCGAGTTGAGCAGTTCTTC. Looking up the rest from reference TRBV15 and TRBJ2-1 gives the full variable domain: DAMVIQNPRYQVTQFGKPVTLSCSQTLNHNVMYWYQQKSSQAPKLLFHYYDKDFNNEADTPDNFQSRRPNTSFCFLDIRSPGLGDTAMYLCATSRARVEQFFGPGTRLTVL.

This chain joins TRBV6-1 and TRBJ1-3; D remains unclear. Germline V gene sequence: CDR1 MNHNS, CDR2 SASEGT. Trimming pared 4 bases from V and 8 bases from J, leaving 15 bases between. This CDR3 is 14 amino acids long. CDR3 sequence: CASSGKTNWDTIYF. DNA for the CDR3: TGTGCCAGCAGTGGAAAGACGAATTGGGACACCATATATTTT.

In this sample, this clone turned up once. The chain links TRBV4-1 to TRBJ2-3; TRBD2 is a possible D gene (6 bases). The CDR3 is made up of 15 amino acids. With 2 bases removed from V and 0 bases from J, the gap between germline ends came to 9 bases. Per germline, CDR1 MGHRA and CDR2 YSYEKL. For the CDR3, the DNA is TGCGCCAGCAGCCAACCCCGGGGGAGCACAGATACGCAGTATTTT. This encodes CASSQPRGSTDTQYF.

This rearrangement joins TRBV5-6 to TRBJ1-2; D gene unclear. The CDR3 contains 12 residues. With 0 bases removed from V and 8 bases from J, the gap between germline ends came to 8 bases. The germline V gene encodes CDR1 SGHDT and CDR2 YYEEEE. This CDR3 reads CASSLGNLGYTF. The CDR3 DNA reads TGTGCCAGCAGCTTGGGGAATCTGGGCTACACCTTC.

V gene TRBV6-5 combines with J gene TRBJ1-4; 8 bases agree with TRBD1. The CDR3 has 15 residues. In germline, CDR1 is MNHEY, CDR2 SVGAGI. J lost 7 bases, V lost 6 bases, and 10 bases had no gene match. CDR3 sequence: CASRDFGTGGEKLFF. CDR3 in DNA: TGTGCCAGCAGAGACTTCGGGACAGGTGGTGAAAAACTGTTTTTT.

The chain combines TRBV4-2 with TRBJ1-1; a possible D gene is TRBD1 (6 bases). Germline CDR1 is LGHNA and CDR2 is YNFKEQ. This CDR3 spans 15 amino acids. V lost 0 bases and J 4 bases, leaving 12 bases between the germline ends. CDR3 sequence: CASSQDRGPGTEAFF. The CDR3 DNA is TGTGCCAGCAGCCAAGACAGGGGACCGGGCACTGAAGCTTTCTTT.

The chain recombines TRBV5-1 with TRBJ2-7; D call uncertain. The CDR3 totals 13 residues. Germline CDR1 and CDR2: SGHRS and YFSETQ. The V and J ends lost 2 bases and 3 bases respectively, with 9 bases between them. CDR3 coding DNA: TGCGCCAGCAGCTTAGGGAAAAACTACGAGCAGTACTTC. This gives the protein CASSLGKNYEQYF.

The CDR3 sequence is CASSASKQGWLYTEAFF. The DNA of the CDR3 is TGTGCCAGCAGCGCATCAAAACAGGGGTGGTTATACACTGAAGCTTTCTTT. The genes are TRBV9 and TRBJ1-1; 7 nucleotides match TRBD1. CDR1 SGDLS and CDR2 YYNGEE come from the germline V gene. The CDR3 extends over 17 amino acids. The V segment lost 3 bases and the J segment 3 bases; nucleotides outside the gene matches: 14.

V usage is TRBV5-1 and J usage is TRBJ2-1; 10 bases align to TRBD1. The CDR3 has 15 amino acids. The V gene end was trimmed by 0 bases and the J gene end by 6 bases; junction bases not matched to a gene: 3. The germline CDR1 and CDR2 sequences are SGHRS and YFSETQ. CDR3 region: CASSLGQGAGNEQFF. CDR3 DNA sequence: TGCGCCAGCAGCTTGGGACAGGGGGCTGGCAATGAGCAGTTCTTC.

The gene calls are TRBV5-6 and TRBJ2-3, with 7 bases aligning to TRBD1. Trimming at V came to 5 bases and at J to 3 bases, leaving 9 bases not matched to a gene. This CDR3 is 15 amino acids long. Germline values: CDR1 SGHDT, CDR2 YYEEEE. The CDR3 is CASSTGTALTDTQYF. CDR3 in DNA: TGTGCCAGCAGTACCGGGACAGCATTAACAGATACGCAGTATTTT.